A single sample is the source of the 19 T cell receptor beta chains below, sequenced in a study of regulatory T cells in long-lasting Graves disease. To make TCR beta libraries, researchers used iRepertoire HTBI primers and Arm-PCR of CDR3 regions. One entry per CDR3 protein, called by TCRdb with MiXCR from the multiplex PCR reads. The sample records around 500,000 distinct CDR3 sequences, 12% being singletons. Sample time point: newly diagnosed GD, antithyroid drugs for less than 3 months. PBMC RNA served as the TCR library source. A further study also used this sample, focusing on T cells in Graves' hyperthyroidism and ophthalmopathy.

The sample consisted of peripheral blood mononuclear cells (PBMCs), taken at new diagnosis, from a patient treated with antithyroid drugs. The source of these receptors is a woman aged 25 to 39 with Graves disease.

This clonotype was recorded at least ten times. The junction shows a germline mismatch at one end, possibly a read error. The chain employs TRBV12-3 or TRBV12-4 and TRBJ2-2, with D possibly TRBD2 on 6 matching bases. CDR3 length equals 12 residues. In DNA, the CDR3 is TGTGCCAGCAGTTTTAAGGGCAGGGAGGTGTTTTTT. This sequence encodes CASSFKGREVFF.

This clonotype came up many times. CDR3 amino acids: CASSVVGNSPLHF. CDR3 nucleotide sequence: TGTGCCAGCAGCGTAGTGGGTAATTCACCCCTCCACTTT. The chain employs TRBV9 and TRBJ1-6; no firm D call. V dropped 0 bases and J dropped 6 bases, with 4 bases sitting between them. The CDR3 runs 13 residues. Germline V gene lookup returns CDR1 SGDLS and CDR2 YYNGEE.

This clonotype was found many times. This chain connects TRBV20-1 to TRBJ2-5; no clear D gene. This CDR3 is built from 15 residues. The germline V gene encodes CDR1 DFQATT and CDR2 SNEGSKA (reference sequence). V was cut by 3 bases and J by 0 bases, with 14 bases left in between. The CDR3 sequence: CSASEASSYQETQYF. The CDR3 DNA reads as TGCAGTGCTAGCGAGGCATCCTCCTACCAAGAGACCCAGTACTTC.

This clonotype was seen a few times. The CDR3 coding sequence is TGTGCCAGCAGCTCGATGACAGGGTTGAATTCACCCCTCCACTTT. Amino acids: CASSSMTGLNSPLHF. The chain combines TRBV7-9 with TRBJ1-6, with 7 bases matching TRBD1. The V gene's germline CDR1 is SEHNR and CDR2 FQNEAQ (reference sequence). After removal of 4 bases from V and 7 bases from J, the junction contained 7 bases not matched to a gene. The CDR3 has 15 residues.

The chain joins TRBV11-3 to TRBJ2-1; 14 nucleotides agree with TRBD2. The CDR3 contains 16 residues. Germline V gives CDR1 SGHNT, CDR2 YENEEA. After removal of 5 bases from V and 6 bases from J, the junction contained 6 bases not matched to a gene. The CDR3 DNA reads TGTGCCAGCAGCGCACGACTAGCGGGAGGGTTCAATGAGCAGTTCTTC. This encodes CASSARLAGGFNEQFF.

This clonotype appeared many times. The gene calls are TRBV11-1 and TRBJ2-5, with a weak D call TRBD2 (5 bases). CDR1 and CDR2 (germline): SGHAT, FQDESV (reference sequence). The CDR3 consists of 15 residues. V gave up 4 bases and J gave up 5 bases, with 17 bases separating them. This CDR3 is CASSSSGIRSETQYF. The CDR3 DNA follows: TGTGCCAGCAGCTCCTCGGGGATCAGGTCGGAGACCCAGTACTTC.

This chain connects TRBV7-9 to TRBJ1-3; 8 bases are a match to TRBD1. Germline V gives CDR1 SEHNR, CDR2 FQNEAQ (reference sequence). The CDR3 spans 20 residues. Trimming at V came to 0 bases and at J to 0 bases, leaving 13 bases not matched to a gene. The CDR3 reads CASSLAVFIQGATSGNTIYF. CDR3 bases: TGTGCCAGCAGCTTAGCAGTTTTTATTCAGGGGGCGACCTCTGGAAACACCATATATTTT.

The chain couples TRBV6-2 or TRBV6-3 to TRBJ2-1; D gene ambiguous. This CDR3 has 15 amino acids. CDR1 MNHEY and CDR2 SVGEGT come from the germline V gene. V lost 5 bases and J lost 0, with 11 bases in between. The CDR3, as DNA: TGTGCCAGCAGTGCTGAGCGCCGCTCCTACAATGAGCAGTTCTTC. This gives the protein CASSAERRSYNEQFF.

This clonotype was found many times. This chain links TRBV19 with TRBJ2-7; tentatively, D is TRBD2 (6 bases). Germline lookup yields CDR1 LNHDA and CDR2 SQIVND (reference sequence). CDR3 length equals 15 residues. V was pared by 3 bases and J by 3 bases, with 15 bases between. The CDR3 sequence: CASSIGSGGVYEQYF. As DNA, the CDR3 is TGTGCCAGTAGTATCGGTAGCGGAGGGGTCTACGAGCAGTACTTC.

At least ten counts were recorded for this clonotype. The chain has TRBV28 and TRBJ2-7; 9 positions match TRBD1. Germline V CDR1 and CDR2: MDHEN, SYDVKM. The CDR3 sequence is 15 residues long. J gave up 4 bases and V 5 bases, and 9 bases lay outside the gene matches. Here the CDR3 reads CASSHAGTGTYEQYF. The CDR3 bases are TGTGCCAGCAGTCACGCCGGGACAGGGACTTACGAGCAGTACTTC.

This clonotype showed up just a few times. The chain carries TRBV7-9 and TRBJ1-5; possible D gene TRBD1, 5 bases. Trimming left V 7 bases short and J 4 bases short, with 14 bases between. The germline V gene encodes CDR1 SEHNR and CDR2 FQNEAQ (reference sequence). This CDR3 region has 14 residues. The CDR3 is CASMPRDGNQPQHF. Written as DNA, the CDR3 is TGTGCCAGCATGCCCAGGGATGGAAATCAGCCCCAGCATTTT.

This clonotype was picked up many times. J is TRBJ1-5 and V is TRBV2; D is ambiguous. The CDR3 extends over 17 amino acids. Trimming pared 4 bases from V and 1 base from J, leaving 17 bases between. CDR1 is SNHLY and CDR2 is FYNNEI in the germline V gene. The CDR3 region has the DNA TGTGCCAGCAGTGGCAAACGTCTACCCCAAAGCAATCAGCCCCAGCATTTT. Residues: CASSGKRLPQSNQPQHF.

Comments on this clonotype: A clone one base away is much larger, so this may be a read error. The chain recombines TRBV28 with TRBJ2-7; 9 nucleotides align to TRBD2. The CDR3 contains 15 residues. Germline V gene sequence: CDR1 MDHEN, CDR2 SYDVKM. CDR3 amino acids: CAGSSSGTSSYEQYF. As DNA, the CDR3 is TGTGCCGGCAGCTCTAGCGGGACGAGCTCCTACGAGCAGTACTTC.

This clonotype has at least ten counts. CDR3 protein: CASGRMGQETQYF. CDR3 bases: TGTGCCAGCGGGAGGATGGGGCAAGAGACCCAGTACTTC. The chain recombines TRBV28 with TRBJ2-5, with TRBD2 as a possible D gene (6 bases). The germline CDR1 and CDR2 sequences are MDHEN and SYDVKM. This CDR3 has 13 amino acids. With 8 bases removed from V and 2 bases from J, the gap between germline ends came to 12 bases.

V usage is TRBV19 and J usage is TRBJ2-1; tentative D call: TRBD2 (6 bases). V dropped 9 bases and J dropped 1 base, with 13 bases sitting between them. Germline V lookup: CDR1 LNHDA, CDR2 SQIVND (reference sequence). CDR3 size: 14 residues. This CDR3 is CASNPGTSYNEQFF. CDR3 nucleotide sequence: TGTGCCAGCAACCCCGGGACTTCCTACAATGAGCAGTTCTTC.

This clonotype was counted ten times or more. The CDR3 loop is CASSISRGQGFYEQYF. In DNA, the CDR3 is TGTGCCAGTAGTATTTCGAGAGGACAGGGATTCTACGAGCAGTACTTC. This chain joins TRBV19 and TRBJ2-7, with TRBD1 identical over 8 bases. J was trimmed by 3 bases and V by 3 bases; bases with no gene match: 10. Germline V gene data show CDR1 as LNHDA and CDR2 as SQIVND (reference sequence). The CDR3 contains 16 residues.

This clonotype has ten or more counts. The chain has TRBV6-5 and TRBJ2-7; D is uncertain. V dropped 0 bases and J dropped 5 bases, with 11 bases sitting between them. CDR1 is MNHEY, CDR2 SVGAGI, per germline. This CDR3 region has 14 residues. The CDR3 sequence: CASSYSLSPDEQYF. The CDR3 DNA reads TGTGCCAGCAGTTACTCTTTAAGTCCCGACGAGCAGTACTTC.

The gene calls are TRBV24-1 and TRBJ1-5; 12 bases agree with TRBD1. V was pared by 5 bases and J by 6 bases, with 7 bases of the junction left unmatched. This CDR3 has 16 amino acids. CDR1 and CDR2 from the germline V gene are KGHDR and SFDVKD. This CDR3 is CATSATGQGAAQPQHF. DNA of the CDR3: TGTGCCACCAGTGCCACGGGACAGGGGGCCGCTCAGCCCCAGCATTTT.

This clonotype was seen repeatedly, ten times or more. The chain employs TRBV11-2 and TRBJ2-1; no clear D. The CDR3 length is 14 residues. The V gene's germline CDR1 is SGHAT and CDR2 FQNNGV. The V gene lost 5 bases and the J gene lost 4 bases, with 12 bases spanning the gap. For the CDR3, the DNA is TGTGCCAGCAGCCTAAACTCCCCTTACAATGAGCAGTTCTTC. Translated, it gives CASSLNSPYNEQFF. The full variable domain, its missing parts supplied by reference TRBV11-2 and TRBJ2-1, is EAGVAQSPRYKIIEKRQSVAFWCNPISGHATLYWYQQILGQGPKLLIQFQNNGVVDDSQLPKDRFSAERLKGVDSTLKIQPAKLEDSAVYLCASSLNSPYNEQFFGPGTRLTVL.